The T cell receptor beta chain under discussion was sequenced for a study of CD8 T cells in ankylosing spondylitis. Study-wide points: Apparently characteristic of ankylosing spondylitis blood was a TCR beta motif (fewer than 10 highly homologous variants). In reactive arthritis synovial fluid and blood, some motif variants had been reported before. The authors reported significant enrichment of disease-linked clones in matched ankylosing spondylitis synovial fluid.

Points on this clonotype: Antigen: not known.

With molecular barcodes, quantitative 5'-RACE was used to make the TCR beta libraries. TCRdb reanalysed the 5' RACE reads using MiXCR and keeps one entry per CDR3 protein. The table lists 150,000 to 250,000 distinct CDR3 sequences, 9.5% to 15% of them singletons. This CDR3 is built from 18 residues. The germline CDR1 and CDR2 sequences are MNHEY and SVGAGI. V gave up 3 bases and J gave up 1 base; unmatched junction bases: 9. The sequencing sample was made of blood, either unsorted or a sorted T cell fraction (not recorded which). The sequence was collected from a male donor with ankylosing spondylitis or in good health (not recorded which). This sequence joins TRBV6-5 and TRBJ1-2; 12 bases are shared with TRBD1. The CDR3 nucleotides are TGTGCCAGCAGTTATTCCGGGACAGGGGGCGTGGATAACTATGGCTACACCTTC. Residues: CASSYSGTGGVDNYGYTF.